A single sample gave rise to the 19 T cell receptor beta chains below, sequenced in a study of preoperative IRX-2 immunotherapy in early breast cancer. Regarding treatment: preoperative locoregional IRX-2 cytokine immunotherapy. Only in-frame clones appear in the TCRdb table, and some are missing; sequencing was by immunoSEQ multiplex PCR. This sample has 30,000 to 45,000 clones, with about four fifths found just once. Sample: lymph node tissue, taken after IRX-2 immunotherapy. Source of these receptors: a human donor with breast cancer.

The V gene is TRBV11-3, the J gene TRBJ1-2; D perhaps matches TRBD1 (5 bases). Germline-derived CDR1 and CDR2 are SGHNT and YENEEA. Between the trimmed V and J ends, which lost 6 bases and 4 bases, there was a span of 15 bases. The CDR3 is made up of 14 amino acids. CDR3: CASRNNQGAYGYTF. The CDR3, as DNA: TGTGCCAGCAGGAACAATCAGGGAGCCTATGGCTACACCTTC.

This chain uses TRBV6-8 with TRBJ1-5; no firm D call. CDR1 is MNHGY, CDR2 SAAAGT, per germline. V was shortened by 5 bases and J by 2 bases, with 7 bases between the two germline ends. CDR3 length: 13 residues. In nucleotides, the CDR3 is TGTGCCAGCAGTGATACCGGCAATCAGCCCCAGCATTTT. It yields the protein CASSDTGNQPQHF.

The rearrangement uses TRBV7-6 and TRBJ2-5; a possible D gene is TRBD2 (5 bases). The CDR3 totals 17 residues. CDR1 is SGHVS, CDR2 FNYEAQ, per germline. Trimming took 2 bases from V and 1 from J, leaving 17 bases between them. The CDR3 region is CASSLIGAGLPQETQYF. CDR3 in DNA: TGTGCCAGCAGCTTAATAGGCGCGGGCTTACCCCAAGAGACCCAGTACTTC.

This clone was found once. This chain uses TRBV11-3 with TRBJ1-3; D ambiguous. Germline V CDR1 and CDR2: SGHNT, YENEEA. V shed 3 bases and J shed 8 bases, with 20 bases lying between them. The CDR3 length is 16 residues. The CDR3 region is CASSLSSRASQDTIYF. The CDR3 nucleotides read TGTGCCAGCAGCTTGTCTTCTAGGGCCAGCCAAGACACCATATATTTT.

The sample holds one count of this clone. The chain couples TRBV6-8 to TRBJ2-1, with 8 bases fitting TRBD2. The germline CDR1 and CDR2 sequences are MNHGY and SAAAGT. The CDR3 totals 12 residues. V was clipped by 11 bases and J by 8 bases; unmatched bases: 8. CDR3 residues: CAVRGGDDEQFF. In DNA, the CDR3 is TGTGCCGTACGGGGGGGAGACGATGAGCAGTTCTTC.

The genes are TRBV18 and TRBJ2-3, with D uncertain. The ends were cut back, 4 bases at V and 0 bases at J, with 11 bases in the middle. The germline gives CDR1 KGHSH, CDR2 LQKENI. The CDR3 is 15 amino acids. CDR3 nucleotide sequence: TGTGCCAGCTCACGTGGTGGCGGTAGCACAGATACGCAGTATTTT. Translated, it gives CASSRGGGSTDTQYF.

The rearrangement links TRBV29-1 to TRBJ1-1; D is unresolved. Trimming took off 4 bases at V and 0 bases at J, with 9 bases between the two ends. Germline CDR1 SQVTM, CDR2 ANQGSEA. The CDR3 totals 13 residues. CDR3 protein: CSVVPPMNTEAFF. CDR3 sequence (DNA): TGCAGCGTTGTGCCCCCCATGAACACTGAAGCTTTCTTT. The variable domain in full, completed from reference TRBV29-1 and TRBJ1-1, reads SAVISQKPSRDICQRGTSLTIQCQVDSQVTMMFWYRQQPGQSLTLIATANQGSEATYESGFVIDKFPISRPNLTFSTLTVSNMSPEDSSIYLCSVVPPMNTEAFFGQGTRLTVV.

V usage is TRBV1 and J usage is TRBJ1-2. TRBV1 is a pseudogene locus. The CDR3 has 17 amino acids. This chain's CDR3 is CASSPRTGIVSNYGYTF. As DNA, the CDR3 is TGCGCCAGCAGCCCCAGGACGGGGATAGTCTCTAACTATGGCTACACCTTC.

This chain joins TRBV12-5 and TRBJ1-6; D gene ambiguous. Germline lookup yields CDR1 LGHNT and CDR2 FRNRAP. This CDR3 has 16 residues. V was trimmed by 4 bases and J by 9 bases, leaving 19 bases between them. CDR3 amino acids: CASGSGLVEARSPLHF. In nucleotides, the CDR3 is TGTGCTAGTGGTTCTGGGCTTGTGGAAGCGCGTTCACCCCTCCACTTT.

V and J are TRBV11-3 and TRBJ1-2; 7 nucleotides agree with TRBD1. The germline CDR1 and CDR2 sequences are SGHNT and YENEEA. V lost 6 bases and J lost 8; bases outside the gene matches: 12. The CDR3 length is 14 residues. In DNA form, the CDR3 reads TGTGCCAGCAGGGAGGACATAAAGGGGGCGGGCTACACCTTC. The encoded protein is CASREDIKGAGYTF.

This clone was counted a single time. The gene calls are TRBV28 and TRBJ2-5; 9 nucleotides agree with TRBD2. This CDR3 has 16 residues. V was pared by 4 bases and J by 5 bases, with 11 bases of the junction left unmatched. Germline CDR1 MDHEN, CDR2 SYDVKM. The CDR3 coding sequence is TGTGCCAGCAGTTCTGGGACTAGCTCAACGGGGGAGACCCAGTACTTC. Its translation: CASSSGTSSTGETQYF.

The chain is built from TRBV29-1 and TRBJ1-6, with D perhaps TRBD1 (5 bases). With 6 bases removed from V and 0 bases from J, the gap between germline ends came to 9 bases. The CDR3 consists of 14 residues. Per germline, CDR1 SQVTM and CDR2 ANQGSEA. The DNA of the CDR3 is TGCAGCGTCAGGGAGAGCTCCTATAATTCACCCCTCCACTTT. It translates to CSVRESSYNSPLHF. Looking up the rest from reference TRBV29-1 and TRBJ1-6 gives the full variable domain: SAVISQKPSRDICQRGTSLTIQCQVDSQVTMMFWYRQQPGQSLTLIATANQGSEATYESGFVIDKFPISRPNLTFSTLTVSNMSPEDSSIYLCSVRESSYNSPLHFGNGTRLTVT.

This clone was recorded a few times. DNA for the CDR3: TGTGCCAGCAGCTTGTCCCCACGAGGATCCGGGGAGCTGTTTTTT. Encoded protein: CASSLSPRGSGELFF. The chain links TRBV11-3 to TRBJ2-2; D not certain. The germline CDR1 and CDR2 sequences are SGHNT and YENEEA. Trimming stripped 3 bases from V and 6 bases from J, with 14 bases between. The CDR3 spans 15 residues.

CDR3 nucleotide sequence: TGTGCCAGCAGCTTGGGCGACAGGTTGCACACTGAAGCTTTCTTT. Amino acid sequence: CASSLGDRLHTEAFF. J is TRBJ1-1 and V is TRBV11-3, with D perhaps matching TRBD1 (6 bases). Germline loops: CDR1 SGHNT, CDR2 YENEEA. This CDR3 region has 15 residues. Trimming pared 3 bases from V and 3 bases from J, leaving 14 bases between.

This clone was counted once. The rearrangement links TRBV11-3 to TRBJ1-4, with D unresolved. Germline V lookup: CDR1 SGHNT, CDR2 YENEEA. V lost 5 bases and J lost 8, with 15 bases in between. The CDR3 has 14 residues. CDR3 nucleotides: TGTGCCAGCAGCGCCCGGACGAGGGAAGAAAAACTGTTTTTT. Its translation is CASSARTREEKLFF.

The gene calls are TRBV6-8 and TRBJ2-3; no clear D gene. Germline V gene data show CDR1 as MNHGY and CDR2 as SAAAGT. There are 14 residues in the CDR3. V was pared by 1 base and J by 5 bases, with 10 bases between. CDR3 protein: CASSYLSSQDTQYF. The CDR3 DNA follows: TGTGCCAGCAGTTACTTATCTAGTCAAGATACGCAGTATTTT.

This clone was detected only a few times. The chain uses TRBV28 and TRBJ1-2; the D gene is possibly TRBD1 (5 bases). From germline, CDR1 is MDHEN and CDR2 SYDVKM. V was cut by 8 bases and J by 5 bases, with 15 bases left in between. The CDR3 covers 13 residues. CDR3: CASFPRARYGYTF. CDR3 nucleotide sequence: TGTGCCAGCTTTCCCAGGGCCCGTTATGGCTACACCTTC.

V is TRBV5-1 and J is TRBJ1-4; D unclear. This CDR3 has 15 residues. V lost 4 bases and J lost 12, with 22 bases in between. The V gene's germline CDR1 is SGHRS and CDR2 YFSETQ. CDR3 protein: CASSPTVGTPTELFF. The CDR3 DNA reads as TGCGCCAGCAGCCCCACGGTGGGTACCCCAACTGAACTGTTTTTT.

V is TRBV23-1 and J is TRBJ1-2, with unresolved D. TRBV23-1 has ORF status, its function being uncertain. Between the trimmed V and J ends, which lost 6 bases and 0 bases, there was a span of 14 bases. This CDR3 contains 15 residues. For the CDR3, the DNA is TGCGCCAGCAGCCCCACGGAAGAGTCTAACTATGGCTACACCTTC. Protein: CASSPTEESNYGYTF.